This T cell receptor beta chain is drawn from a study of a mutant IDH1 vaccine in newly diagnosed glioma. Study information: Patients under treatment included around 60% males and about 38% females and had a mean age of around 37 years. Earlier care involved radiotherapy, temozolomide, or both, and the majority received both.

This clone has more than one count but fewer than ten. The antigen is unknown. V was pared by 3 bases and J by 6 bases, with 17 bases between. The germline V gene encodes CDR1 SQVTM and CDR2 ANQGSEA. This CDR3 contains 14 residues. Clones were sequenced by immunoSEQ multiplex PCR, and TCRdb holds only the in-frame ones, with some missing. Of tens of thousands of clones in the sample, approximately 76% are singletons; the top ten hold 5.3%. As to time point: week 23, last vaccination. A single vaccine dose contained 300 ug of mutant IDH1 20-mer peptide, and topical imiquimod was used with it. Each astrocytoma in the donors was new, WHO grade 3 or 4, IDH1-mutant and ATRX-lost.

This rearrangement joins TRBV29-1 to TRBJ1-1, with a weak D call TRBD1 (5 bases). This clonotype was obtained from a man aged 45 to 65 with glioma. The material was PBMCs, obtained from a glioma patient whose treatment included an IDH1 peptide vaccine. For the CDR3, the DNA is TGCAGCGTTGAGTCCAGGGTGGATTTTGCTGAAGCTTTCTTT. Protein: CSVESRVDFAEAFF.